Detailed here is one T cell receptor (beta chain). Its target is not known. The sample originates from a study of CXCR3-negative and CXCR3-positive naive CD8 T cells. Via 5' RACE with UMI labels, TRB cDNA libraries were prepared. Each CDR3 protein gets one entry in TCRdb, which reprocessed the 5' RACE reads and gives no DNA. Its table lists over 100,000 distinct CDR3 sequences. Study-wide results and limits: Higher TRB CDR3 hydrophobicity marked CXCR3-positive naive cells relative to CXCR3-negative naive cells. Naive CXCR3-negative cells resembled naive CXCR3-positive cells in TRBV-TRBJ usage; memory cells differed.

This receptor was identified in a human donor in good health. Some clones in this sample may be carry-over from other donors' samples. The sequencing input was naive CXCR3+ CD8+ T cells from blood. Subset: CD45RO-CCR7+CD27+CD95- naive CD8+ T cells expressing CXCR3 (TNR3+).

The CDR3 sequence is CASSLGKLAGAVPYEQYF. The rearrangement joins TRBV28 to TRBJ2-7; TCRdb's D call of TRBD2 is untestable without DNA. In germline, CDR1 is MDHEN, CDR2 SYDVKM. This CDR3 region has 18 residues. Using reference TRBV28 and TRBJ2-7 for the parts outside the CDR3, the full variable domain is DVKVTQSSRYLVKRTGEKVFLECVQDMDHENMFWYRQDPGLGLRLIYFSYDVKMKEKGDIPEGYSVSREKKERFSLILESASTNQTSMYLCASSLGKLAGAVPYEQYFGPGTRLTVT.